This entry is about one T cell receptor beta chain. This clone has a handful of counts. There is no known antigen for this receptor. Per-base qualities were not stored, and no clone one base away is much larger. Looking up the germline V gene yields CDR1 SGHVS and CDR2 FQNEAQ. The CDR3 contains 19 residues, cysteine and phenylalanine counted. The sequence is cut down to CDR3 DNA, 57 bases in frame from base 1. V and J are truncated by 1 base and 5 bases respectively, leaving an intervening sequence of 27 bases. The source of the sample is a study of tumour-infiltrating T cells in Burkitt lymphoma (TCRdb year 2020). Turning to the overall study: The Burkitt lymphoma cohort comprised over 80 patients and spanned all epidemiological subtypes of the disease. When TCR repertoire data were correlated with clinical outcome, productive clonality turned out to predict both overall and progression-free survival, independent of established prognosticators, age at diagnosis among them. Summary of the overall study and its limitations: Several public clonotypes were found to be shared across numerous Burkitt lymphoma patients, which suggests a shared tumour neoantigen selection that is absent from diffuse large B-cell lymphoma.

The receptor library was made with the immunoSEQ multiplex PCR assay. What TCRdb holds here is the immuneACCESS table cut down to in-frame rearrangements. Part of the clones is not present; checked against another copy, under half of the missing clones reflect an unresolved V gene, and the others are unexplained. Across this sample there are nearly 3,000 clones, with 13% to 15% seen only once. 3.3% of the sample goes to the ten largest clones. The origin of this receptor is a human donor with Burkitt lymphoma. The source material was tumor tissue. Recombination connected TRBV7-8 to TRBJ2-7; the best D guess is TRBD2, with 6 bases matching. For the CDR3, the sequence is CASSLGSFFRDSYSDEQYF. In nucleotides, the sequence is TGTGCCAGCAGCTTAGGGTCCTTCTTCAGGGACTCGTACTCTGACGAGCAGTACTTC.